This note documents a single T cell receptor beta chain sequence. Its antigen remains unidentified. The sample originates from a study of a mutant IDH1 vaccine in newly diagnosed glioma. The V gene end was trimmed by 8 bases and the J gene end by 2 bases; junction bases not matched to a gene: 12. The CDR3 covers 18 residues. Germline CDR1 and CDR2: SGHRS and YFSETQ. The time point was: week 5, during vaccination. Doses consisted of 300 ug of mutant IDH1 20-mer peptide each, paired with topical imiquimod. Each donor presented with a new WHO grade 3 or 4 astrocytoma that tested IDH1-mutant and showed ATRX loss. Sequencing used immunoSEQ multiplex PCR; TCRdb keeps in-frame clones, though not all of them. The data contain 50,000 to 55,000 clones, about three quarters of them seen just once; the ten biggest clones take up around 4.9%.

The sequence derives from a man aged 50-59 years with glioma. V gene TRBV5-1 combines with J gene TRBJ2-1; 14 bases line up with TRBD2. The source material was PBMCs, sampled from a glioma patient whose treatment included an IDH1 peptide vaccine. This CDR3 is CASILPGLAGDPYNEQFF. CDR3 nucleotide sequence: TGCGCCAGTATACTACCGGGACTAGCGGGGGACCCCTACAATGAGCAGTTCTTC. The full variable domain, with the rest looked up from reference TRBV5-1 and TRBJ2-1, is KAGVTQTPRYLIKTRGQQVTLSCSPISGHRSVSWYQQTPGQGLQFLFEYFSETQRNKGNFPGRFSGRQFSNSRSEMNVSTLELGDSALYLCASILPGLAGDPYNEQFFGPGTRLTVL.